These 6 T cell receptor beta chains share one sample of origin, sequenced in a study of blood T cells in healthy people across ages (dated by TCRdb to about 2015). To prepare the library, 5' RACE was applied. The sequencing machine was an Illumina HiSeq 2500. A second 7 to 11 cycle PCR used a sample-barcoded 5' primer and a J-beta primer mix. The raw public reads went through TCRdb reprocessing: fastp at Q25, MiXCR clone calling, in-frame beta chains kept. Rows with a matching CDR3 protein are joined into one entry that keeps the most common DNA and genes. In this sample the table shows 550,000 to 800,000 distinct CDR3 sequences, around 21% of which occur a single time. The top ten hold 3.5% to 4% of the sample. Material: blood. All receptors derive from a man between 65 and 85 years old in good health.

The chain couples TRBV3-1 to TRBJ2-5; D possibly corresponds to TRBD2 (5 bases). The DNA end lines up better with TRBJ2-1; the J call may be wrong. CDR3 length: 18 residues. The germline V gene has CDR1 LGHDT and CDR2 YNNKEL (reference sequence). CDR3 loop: CASSQVASPIGNTNEQFF. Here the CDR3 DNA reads TGTGCCAGCAGCCAAGTGGCTAGCCCGATTGGGAATACAAATGAGCAGTTCTTC.

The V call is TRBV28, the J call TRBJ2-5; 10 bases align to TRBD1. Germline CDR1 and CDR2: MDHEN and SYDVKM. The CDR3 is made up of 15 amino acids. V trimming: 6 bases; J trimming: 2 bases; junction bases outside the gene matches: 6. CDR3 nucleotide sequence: TGTGCCAGCAGCGAGACAGGGGGCCCTCAAGAGACCCAGTACTTC. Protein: CASSETGGPQETQYF. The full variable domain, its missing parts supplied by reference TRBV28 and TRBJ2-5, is DVKVTQSSRYLVKRTGEKVFLECVQDMDHENMFWYRQDPGLGLRLIYFSYDVKMKEKGDIPEGYSVSREKKERFSLILESASTNQTSMYLCASSETGGPQETQYFGPGTRLLVL.

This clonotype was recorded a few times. This chain's CDR3 is CASIEQGAANQPQHF. The DNA of the CDR3 is TGTGCCAGCATAGAACAGGGGGCGGCCAATCAGCCCCAGCATTTT. J is TRBJ1-5 and V is TRBV28; 9 bases are shared with TRBD1. CDR1 and CDR2 (germline): MDHEN, SYDVKM. The V segment lost 7 bases and the J segment 3 bases; nucleotides outside the gene matches: 7. This CDR3 contains 15 residues.

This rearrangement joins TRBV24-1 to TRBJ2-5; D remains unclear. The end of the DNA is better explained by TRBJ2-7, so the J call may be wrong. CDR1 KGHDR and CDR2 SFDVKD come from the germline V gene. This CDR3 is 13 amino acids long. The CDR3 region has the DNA TGTGCCACCAGTGATTTGATCCGGGACGAGCAGTACTTC. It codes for CATSDLIRDEQYF.

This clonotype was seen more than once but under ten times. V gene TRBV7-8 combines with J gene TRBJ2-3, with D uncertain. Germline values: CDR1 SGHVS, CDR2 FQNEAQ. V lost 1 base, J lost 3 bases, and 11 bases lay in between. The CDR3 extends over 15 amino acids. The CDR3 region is CASSLGPVRTDTQYF. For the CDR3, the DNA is TGTGCCAGCAGCTTAGGACCAGTTCGGACAGATACGCAGTATTTT.

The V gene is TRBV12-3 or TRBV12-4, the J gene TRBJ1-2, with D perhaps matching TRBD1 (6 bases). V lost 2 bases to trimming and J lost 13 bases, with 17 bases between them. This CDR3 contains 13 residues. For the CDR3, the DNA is TGTGCCAGCAGTTTATCCGGGGGCTATCTCCTCACCTTC. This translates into CASSLSGGYLLTF.